This T cell receptor beta chain is from a study of blood T cell repertoires in COVID-19. About the study: Some COVID-19 samples were acute and others convalescent; all came from the United States, Italy and Spain. From T cells, B-cell-depleted T cells, or PBMCs came the material, which was cDNA or gDNA.

In the authors' methods: Nucleated cell counts were estimated from reference gene primer amplification. The repertoire was sequenced with immunoSEQ multiplex PCR; TCRdb's copy has only in-frame clones and lacks some. V and J calls plus clone size are reproduced from that table; the DNA served to infer D and trimming. The profile covers around 100,000 clones, with about 90% appearing a single time and around 6.2% taken by the ten largest. CDR1 and CDR2 (germline): SGDLS, YYNGEE. Trimming removed 6 bases from V and 4 bases from J; junction bases left unmatched: 12. The CDR3 is 16 amino acids. A single count supports this clone.

J is TRBJ2-2 and V is TRBV9; 7 bases are shared with TRBD2. Sequencing used peripheral blood. The TCR sequence derives from a human donor in a cohort sampled during active COVID-19. This chain's CDR3 is CASTPRGGSTTGELFF. The CDR3 DNA sequence: TGTGCCAGCACCCCACGGGGCGGGAGTACCACCGGGGAGCTGTTTTTT.